This T cell receptor beta chain was profiled in a study of beta chain features in type 1 diabetes. This clone was seen more than once but under ten times. Its target is not known. All of the isolated RNA was reverse transcribed, so expressed TCRB transcripts were sequenced. Clones were read by immunoSEQ multiplex PCR, and TCRdb kept only the in-frame ones, dropping some. The profile covers about 350,000 clones, with about 19% appearing a single time and 0.044% taken by the ten largest. This CDR3 is 14 amino acids long. The V gene lost 3 bases and the J gene lost 1 base, with 9 bases spanning the gap. Germline CDR1 is PRHDT and CDR2 is FYEKMQ (reference sequence). Overall study findings and caveats: cDNA-based sequencing might over-represent cells highly expressing TCR.

Sequences were obtained from naive CD4+ T cells from blood. This TCR was sampled from a woman under 30 in good health. The chain links TRBV13 to TRBJ1-1, with TRBD1 as a possible D gene (6 bases). Written as DNA, the CDR3 is TGTGCCAGCAGCTTGGGAGGGGGGAACACTGAAGCTTTCTTT. It specifies CASSLGGGNTEAFF.